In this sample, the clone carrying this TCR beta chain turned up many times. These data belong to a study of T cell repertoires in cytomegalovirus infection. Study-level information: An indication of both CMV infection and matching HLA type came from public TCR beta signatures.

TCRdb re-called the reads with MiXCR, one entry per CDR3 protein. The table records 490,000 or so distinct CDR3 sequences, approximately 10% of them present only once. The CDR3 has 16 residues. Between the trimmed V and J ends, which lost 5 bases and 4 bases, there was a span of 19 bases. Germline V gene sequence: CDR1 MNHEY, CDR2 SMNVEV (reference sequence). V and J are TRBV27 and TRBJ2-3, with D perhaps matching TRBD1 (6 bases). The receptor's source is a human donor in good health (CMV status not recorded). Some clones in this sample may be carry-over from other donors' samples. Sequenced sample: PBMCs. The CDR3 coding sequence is TGTGCCAGCAGTAGAGAAGGGGGAAGTCGAGCAGATACGCAGTATTTT. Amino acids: CASSREGGSRADTQYF.